One sample yielded the 8 T cell receptor beta chains listed below, sequenced in a study of identical twins. From the 5' RACE reads, TCRdb called clonotypes with MiXCR, one entry per CDR3 protein. This sample has 1.5 million to 2 million distinct CDR3 sequences, with under 35% found just once. Material: cord blood. Receptors were obtained from a newborn girl in good health.

This clonotype has only a few counts. Here the CDR3 DNA reads TGTGCCACCCACAGCTCCTACGAGCAGTACTTC. It is translated as CATHSSYEQYF. The chain links TRBV28 to TRBJ2-7; D not certain. V gave up 10 bases and J gave up 0 bases, with 7 bases separating them. Germline CDR1 is MDHEN and CDR2 is SYDVKM. This CDR3 contains 11 residues.

Points on this clonotype: A much larger clone is a single base away; this may be a read error. The chain links TRBV4-2 to TRBJ2-1, with D possibly TRBD2 on 5 matching bases. Germline V gene lookup returns CDR1 LGHNA and CDR2 YNFKEQ. Trimming removed 1 base from V and 0 bases from J, with 13 bases in between. This CDR3 region has 17 residues. In nucleotides, the CDR3 is TGTGCCAGCAGCCAAGTGAGGGCGGGTGCCTCCTACAATGAGCAGTTCTTC. It encodes CASSQVRAGASYNEQFF.

The gene calls are TRBV5-4 and TRBJ2-3, with D hard to call. Trimming took 2 bases from V and 3 from J, leaving 7 bases between them. This CDR3 region has 13 residues. CDR1 and CDR2 (germline): SGHNT, YYREEE (reference sequence). The CDR3 region is CASSFLFTDTQYF. In DNA form, the CDR3 reads TGTGCCAGCAGCTTTCTGTTTACAGATACGCAGTATTTT.

DNA for the CDR3: TGTGCCACCAGTGACCCCGGACTCACGGGGGGCACAGATACGCAGTATTTT. Translation gives CATSDPGLTGGTDTQYF. The chain joins TRBV24-1 to TRBJ2-3; maybe TRBD2 (6 bases). CDR1 is KGHDR, CDR2 SFDVKD, per germline. Trimming pared 4 bases from V and 1 base from J, leaving 17 bases between. The CDR3 length is 17 residues.

The chain couples TRBV7-2 to TRBJ2-1; 12 bases match TRBD2. The germline gives CDR1 SGHTA, CDR2 FQGNSA. CDR3 length: 18 residues. V was clipped by 1 base and J by 6 bases; unmatched bases: 10. In DNA, the CDR3 is TGTGCCAGCAGCTTAGTATTCCTAGCGGGAGGGCTTGGCAATGAGCAGTTCTTC. It codes for CASSLVFLAGGLGNEQFF. The entire variable domain, with the rest obtained from reference TRBV7-2 and TRBJ2-1, is as follows: GAGVSQSPSNKVTEKGKDVELRCDPISGHTALYWYRQSLGQGLEFLIYFQGNSAPDKSGLPSDRFSAERTGGSVSTLTIQRTQQEDSAVYLCASSLVFLAGGLGNEQFFGPGTRLTVL.

The rearrangement joins TRBV14 to TRBJ1-4, with D possibly TRBD1 on 5 matching bases. Trimming took off 3 bases at V and 5 bases at J, with 13 bases between the two ends. The CDR3 length is 15 residues. Germline V gene lookup returns CDR1 SGHDN and CDR2 FVKESK. CDR3 nucleotides: TGTGCCAGCAGCCACCGACAGCTAGGGAATGAAAAACTGTTTTTT. Residues: CASSHRQLGNEKLFF.

V gene TRBV7-2 combines with J gene TRBJ2-3; D unclear. CDR1 is SGHTA, CDR2 FQGNSA, per germline. V was pared by 3 bases and J by 2 bases, with 9 bases between. The CDR3 runs 14 residues. The CDR3 region is CASSFRATTDTQYF. DNA of the CDR3: TGTGCCAGCAGCTTCCGGGCCACCACAGATACGCAGTATTTT.

The V gene is TRBV7-2, the J gene TRBJ2-6; D not resolved. The V gene's germline CDR1 is SGHTA and CDR2 FQGNSA. V dropped 1 base and J dropped 2 bases, with 9 bases sitting between them. The CDR3 has 16 residues. CDR3 coding DNA: TGTGCCAGCAGCTTAGAGGGCAACACTGGGGCCAACGTCCTGACTTTC. Translation gives CASSLEGNTGANVLTF.